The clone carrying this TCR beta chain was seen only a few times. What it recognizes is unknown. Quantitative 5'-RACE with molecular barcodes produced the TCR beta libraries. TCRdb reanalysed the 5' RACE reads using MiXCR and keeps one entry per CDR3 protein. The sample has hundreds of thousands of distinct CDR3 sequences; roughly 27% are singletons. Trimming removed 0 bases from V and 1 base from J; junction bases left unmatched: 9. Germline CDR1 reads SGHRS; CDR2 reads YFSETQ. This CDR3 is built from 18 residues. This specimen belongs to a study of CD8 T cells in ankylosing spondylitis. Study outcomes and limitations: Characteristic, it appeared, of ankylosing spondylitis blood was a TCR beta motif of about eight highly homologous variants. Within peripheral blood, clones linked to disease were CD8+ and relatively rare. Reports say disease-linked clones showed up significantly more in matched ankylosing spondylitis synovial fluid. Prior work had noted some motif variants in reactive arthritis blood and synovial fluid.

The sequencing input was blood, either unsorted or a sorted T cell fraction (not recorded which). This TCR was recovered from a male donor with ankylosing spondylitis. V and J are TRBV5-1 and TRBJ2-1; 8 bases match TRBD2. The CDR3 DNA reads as TGCGCCAGCAGCTTGGCCGGGACTAGACACCTGTCCTACAATGAGCAGTTCTTC. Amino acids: CASSLAGTRHLSYNEQFF.